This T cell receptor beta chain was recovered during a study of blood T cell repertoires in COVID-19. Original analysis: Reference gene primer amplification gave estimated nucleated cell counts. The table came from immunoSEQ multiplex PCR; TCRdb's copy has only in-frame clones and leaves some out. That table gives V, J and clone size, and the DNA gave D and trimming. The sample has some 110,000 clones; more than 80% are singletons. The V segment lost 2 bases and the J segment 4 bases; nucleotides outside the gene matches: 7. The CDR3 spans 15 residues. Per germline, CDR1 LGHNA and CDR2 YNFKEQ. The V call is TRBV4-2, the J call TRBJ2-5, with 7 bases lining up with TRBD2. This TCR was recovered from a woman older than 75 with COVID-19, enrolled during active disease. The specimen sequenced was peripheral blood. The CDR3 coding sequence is TGTGCCAGCAGCCAAATGGGGAGGGATGGAGAGACCCAGTACTTC. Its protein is CASSQMGRDGETQYF.